The clone carrying this TCR beta chain was seen repeatedly, ten times or more. TCRdb redid the calling of the 5' RACE reads with MiXCR, one entry per CDR3 protein. The sample carries some 29,000 distinct CDR3 sequences, around 5% recorded once. This entry belongs to a study of T cells after yellow fever vaccination. V lost 5 bases to trimming and J lost 9 bases; unmatched junction nucleotides: 6. The CDR3 spans 15 residues. Germline V gives CDR1 SGHAT, CDR2 FQNNGV. The origin of this receptor is a man in his thirties or forties who received the YFV17D yellow fever vaccine. The sample was CD8+ T cells sorted from PBMCs, taken 10 days after the yellow fever booster vaccination. The chain links TRBV11-2 to TRBJ2-1; 14 positions agree with TRBD2. The CDR3 sequence: CASSITGTSGGEQFF. Here the CDR3 DNA reads TGTGCCAGCAGCATCACCGGGACTAGCGGGGGTGAGCAGTTCTTC. The whole variable domain, remainder taken from reference TRBV11-2 and TRBJ2-1, is EAGVAQSPRYKIIEKRQSVAFWCNPISGHATLYWYQQILGQGPKLLIQFQNNGVVDDSQLPKDRFSAERLKGVDSTLKIQPAKLEDSAVYLCASSITGTSGGEQFFGPGTRLTVL.